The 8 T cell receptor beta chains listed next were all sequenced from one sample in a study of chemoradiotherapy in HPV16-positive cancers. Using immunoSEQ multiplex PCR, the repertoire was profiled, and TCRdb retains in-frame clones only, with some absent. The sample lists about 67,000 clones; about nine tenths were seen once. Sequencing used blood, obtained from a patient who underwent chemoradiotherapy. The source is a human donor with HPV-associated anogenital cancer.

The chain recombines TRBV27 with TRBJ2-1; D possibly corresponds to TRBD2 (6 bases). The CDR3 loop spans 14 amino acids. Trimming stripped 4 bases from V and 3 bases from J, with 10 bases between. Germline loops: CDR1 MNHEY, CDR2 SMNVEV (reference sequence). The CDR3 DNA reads TGTGCCAGCAGTTGGGGGGAACTCTACAATGAGCAGTTCTTC. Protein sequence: CASSWGELYNEQFF.

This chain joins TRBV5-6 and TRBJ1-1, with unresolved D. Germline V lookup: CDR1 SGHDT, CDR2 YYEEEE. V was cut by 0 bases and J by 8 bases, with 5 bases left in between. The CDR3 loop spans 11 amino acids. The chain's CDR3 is CASSLVGEAFF. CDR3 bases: TGTGCCAGCAGCTTGGTAGGGGAAGCTTTCTTT.

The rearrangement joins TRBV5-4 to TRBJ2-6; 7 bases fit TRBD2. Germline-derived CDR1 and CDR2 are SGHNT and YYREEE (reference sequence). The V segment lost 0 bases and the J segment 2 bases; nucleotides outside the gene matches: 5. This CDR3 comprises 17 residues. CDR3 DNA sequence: TGTGCCAGCAGCTTGGGACTAGCAGGTGCTGGGGCCAACGTCCTGACTTTC. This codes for CASSLGLAGAGANVLTF.

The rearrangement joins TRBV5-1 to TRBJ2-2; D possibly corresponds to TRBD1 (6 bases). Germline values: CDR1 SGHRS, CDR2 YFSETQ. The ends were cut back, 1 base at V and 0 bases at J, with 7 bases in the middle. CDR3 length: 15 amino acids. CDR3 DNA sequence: TGCGCCAGCAGCTTGAGGACAGCGAACACCGGGGAGCTGTTTTTT. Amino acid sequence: CASSLRTANTGELFF. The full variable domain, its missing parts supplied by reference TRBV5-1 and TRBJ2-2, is KAGVTQTPRYLIKTRGQQVTLSCSPISGHRSVSWYQQTPGQGLQFLFEYFSETQRNKGNFPGRFSGRQFSNSRSEMNVSTLELGDSALYLCASSLRTANTGELFFGEGSRLTVL.

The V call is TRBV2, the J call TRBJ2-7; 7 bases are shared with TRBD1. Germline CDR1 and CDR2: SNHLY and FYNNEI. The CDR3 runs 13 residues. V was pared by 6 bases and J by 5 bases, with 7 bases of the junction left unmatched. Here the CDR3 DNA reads TGTGCCAGCAGAGACAGGGAGAACAACGAGCAGTACTTC. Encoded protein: CASRDRENNEQYF.

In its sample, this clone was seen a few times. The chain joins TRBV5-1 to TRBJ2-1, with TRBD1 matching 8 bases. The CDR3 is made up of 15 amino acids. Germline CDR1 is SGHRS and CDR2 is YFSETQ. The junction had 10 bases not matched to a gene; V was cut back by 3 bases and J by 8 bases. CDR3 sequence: CASSSQGVTFDEQFF. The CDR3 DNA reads TGCGCCAGCAGCTCACAGGGGGTCACCTTCGATGAGCAGTTCTTC.

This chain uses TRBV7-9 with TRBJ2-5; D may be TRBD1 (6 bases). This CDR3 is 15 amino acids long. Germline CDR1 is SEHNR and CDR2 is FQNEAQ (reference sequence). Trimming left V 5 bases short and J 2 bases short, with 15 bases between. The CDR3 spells CASSPRTALQETQYF. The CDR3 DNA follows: TGTGCCAGCAGCCCCCGGACAGCGTTGCAAGAGACCCAGTACTTC.

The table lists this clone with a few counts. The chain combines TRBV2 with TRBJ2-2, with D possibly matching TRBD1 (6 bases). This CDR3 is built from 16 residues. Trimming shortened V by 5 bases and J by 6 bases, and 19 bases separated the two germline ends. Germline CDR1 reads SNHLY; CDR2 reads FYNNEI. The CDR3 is CASSRQVGAGAGELFF. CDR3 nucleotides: TGTGCCAGCAGTCGACAGGTTGGGGCCGGAGCCGGGGAGCTGTTTTTT.